This is a list of T cell receptor beta chains from one sample in a study of identical twins. Each CDR3 protein gets one entry after TCRdb re-called the 5' RACE reads with MiXCR. The sample has about 210,000 distinct CDR3 sequences; roughly 10% are singletons. The sequencing input was memory (CD45RO+) T cells sorted from blood. These receptors were collected from a woman in her late teens or twenties in good health. Each CDR3 is given with its conserved first and last residue. The D gene is left open where the match is weak. Part of the rows lack a size; the others show once, few, many or a class for expanded clones.

TRBJ2-7 | TRBV11-2 | - | - | CASSLDLRDQQYF | TGTGCCAGCAGCTTAGACCTCAGGGACCAGCAGTACTTC
TRBJ1-4 | TRBV11-2 | few | - | CASTPMGGRNEKLFF | TGTGCCAGCACCCCTATGGGGGGGAGGAATGAAAAACTGTTTTTT
TRBJ1-1 | TRBV2 | many | - | CASRRDGGWMTFF | TGTGCCAGCAGACGGGACGGAGGATGGATGACTTTCTTT
TRBJ2-1 | TRBV18 | - | - | CASSPEMSYNEQFF | TGTGCCAGCTCACCCGAGATGTCCTACAATGAGCAGTTCTTC
TRBJ2-2 | TRBV24-1 | few | - | CATRGGNSGELFF | TGTGCCACCAGAGGAGGGAATAGCGGGGAGCTGTTTTTT
TRBJ2-1 | TRBV18 | - | - | CASSSLSSNEQFF | TGTGCCAGCTCGTCGCTATCAAGCAATGAGCAGTTCTTC
TRBJ2-1 | TRBV12-3/TRBV12-4 | - | - | CASSTPGTYASYNEQFF | TGTGCCAGCTCAACCCCAGGGACATATGCTTCCTACAATGAGCAGTTCTTC
TRBJ1-5 | TRBV5-6 | - | - | CASSSRGFNQPQHF | TGTGCCAGCAGCTCCCGGGGCTTCAATCAGCCCCAGCATTTT
TRBJ1-1 | TRBV14 | many | - | CASSMGLGTEAFF | TGTGCCAGCAGCATGGGGTTAGGCACTGAAGCTTTCTTT
TRBJ2-7 | TRBV12-3/TRBV12-4 | - | - | CASRRGGVSYEQYF | TGTGCCAGCAGGCGGGGTGGCGTTTCCTACGAGCAGTACTTC
TRBJ1-1 | TRBV12-3/TRBV12-4 | many | TRBD1 | CASSLETGTTEAFF | TGTGCCAGCAGTTTAGAGACAGGGACCACTGAAGCTTTCTTT
TRBJ2-6 | TRBV20-1 | - | - | CSATSGANVLTF | TGCAGTGCTACTTCTGGGGCCAACGTCCTGACTTTC
TRBJ2-3 | TRBV7-6 | - | TRBD2 | CASSPGGGTDTQYF | TGTGCCAGCAGCCCGGGGGGTGGAACAGATACGCAGTATTTT
TRBJ1-2 | TRBV3-1 | few | - | CASSRGGGTAYGYTF | TGTGCCAGCAGCCGAGGCGGCGGAACAGCCTATGGCTACACCTTC
TRBJ2-1 | TRBV2 | - | - | CASRGTEPPNEQFF | TGTGCCAGCAGGGGGACGGAGCCCCCCAATGAGCAGTTCTTC
TRBJ1-2 | TRBV6-1 | - | - | CASSPAFPYYGYTF | TGTGCCAGCTCCCCGGCTTTCCCTTACTATGGCTACACCTTC
TRBJ2-6 | TRBV7-8 | - | - | CASSLGRPGANVLTF | TGTGCCAGCAGCTTAGGGCGCCCTGGGGCCAACGTCCTGACTTTC
TRBJ1-4 | TRBV7-9 | many | - | CASSLGGEKLFF | TGTGCCAGCAGCTTAGGAGGGGAAAAACTGTTTTTT
TRBJ2-1 | TRBV25-1 | many | TRBD1 | CASLSGTGFNEQFF | TGTGCCAGCTTATCCGGGACAGGGTTCAATGAGCAGTTCTTC
TRBJ1-1 | TRBV5-5 | few | - | CASSFRTAKDTEAFF | TGTGCCAGCAGCTTTCGGACAGCAAAGGACACTGAAGCTTTCTTT
TRBJ2-3 | TRBV20-1 | many | TRBD2 | CSAGTSGTLDHTDTQYF | TGCAGTGCTGGGACTAGCGGGACACTCGACCACACAGATACGCAGTATTTT
TRBJ1-2 | TRBV20-1 | many | - | CSAREGRYGYTF | TGCAGTGCTAGAGAAGGACGCTATGGCTACACCTTC